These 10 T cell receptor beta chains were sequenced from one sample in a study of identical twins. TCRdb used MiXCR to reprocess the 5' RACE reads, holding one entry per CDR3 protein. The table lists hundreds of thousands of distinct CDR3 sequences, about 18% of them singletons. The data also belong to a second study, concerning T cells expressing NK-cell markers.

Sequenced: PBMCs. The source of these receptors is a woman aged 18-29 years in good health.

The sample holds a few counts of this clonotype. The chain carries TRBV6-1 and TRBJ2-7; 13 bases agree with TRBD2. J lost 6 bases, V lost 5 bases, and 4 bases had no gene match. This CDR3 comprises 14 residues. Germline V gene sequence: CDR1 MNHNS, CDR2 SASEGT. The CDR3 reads CASSIGLAGVEQYF. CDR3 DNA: TGTGCCAGCAGTATAGGACTAGCGGGAGTCGAGCAGTACTTC.

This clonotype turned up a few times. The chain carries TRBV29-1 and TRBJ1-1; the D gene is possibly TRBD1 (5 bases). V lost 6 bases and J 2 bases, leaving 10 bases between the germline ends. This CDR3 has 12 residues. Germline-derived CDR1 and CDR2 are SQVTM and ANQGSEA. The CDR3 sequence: CSVPGHNTEAFF. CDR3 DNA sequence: TGCAGCGTCCCGGGGCACAACACTGAAGCTTTCTTT.

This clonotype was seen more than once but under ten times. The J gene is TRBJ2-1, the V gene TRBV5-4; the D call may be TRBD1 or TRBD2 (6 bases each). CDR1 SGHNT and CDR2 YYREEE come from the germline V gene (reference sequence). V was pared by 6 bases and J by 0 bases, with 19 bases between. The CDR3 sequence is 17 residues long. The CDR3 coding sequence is TGTGCCAGCAAGCTCGAGGGGGGCGCCAGCTCCTACAATGAGCAGTTCTTC. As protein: CASKLEGGASSYNEQFF.

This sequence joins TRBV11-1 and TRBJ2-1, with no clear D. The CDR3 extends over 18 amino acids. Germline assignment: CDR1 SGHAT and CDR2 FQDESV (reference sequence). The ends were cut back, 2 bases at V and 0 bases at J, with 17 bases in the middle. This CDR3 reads CASSLQVGPTNSYNEQFF. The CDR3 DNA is TGTGCCAGCAGCTTACAGGTCGGACCAACAAACTCCTACAATGAGCAGTTCTTC.

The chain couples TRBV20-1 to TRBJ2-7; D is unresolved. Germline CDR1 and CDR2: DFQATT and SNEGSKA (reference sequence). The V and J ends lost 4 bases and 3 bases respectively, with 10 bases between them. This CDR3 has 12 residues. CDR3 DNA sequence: TGCAGTGCTACCATGGACCACTACGAGCAGTACTTC. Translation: CSATMDHYEQYF.

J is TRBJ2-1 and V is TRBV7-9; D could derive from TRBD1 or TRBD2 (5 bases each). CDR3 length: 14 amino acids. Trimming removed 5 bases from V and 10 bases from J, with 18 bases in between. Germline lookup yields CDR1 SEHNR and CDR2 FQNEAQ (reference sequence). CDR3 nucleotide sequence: TGTGCCAGCAGCAAATCCGGGACCCTGATGGAGCAGTTCTTC. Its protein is CASSKSGTLMEQFF.

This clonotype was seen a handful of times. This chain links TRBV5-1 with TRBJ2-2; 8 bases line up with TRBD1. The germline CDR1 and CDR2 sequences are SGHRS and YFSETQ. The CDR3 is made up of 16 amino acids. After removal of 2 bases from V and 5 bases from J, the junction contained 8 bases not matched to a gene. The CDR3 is CASSFVTGAETGELFF. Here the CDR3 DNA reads TGCGCCAGCAGCTTCGTGACAGGGGCGGAAACCGGGGAGCTGTTTTTT.

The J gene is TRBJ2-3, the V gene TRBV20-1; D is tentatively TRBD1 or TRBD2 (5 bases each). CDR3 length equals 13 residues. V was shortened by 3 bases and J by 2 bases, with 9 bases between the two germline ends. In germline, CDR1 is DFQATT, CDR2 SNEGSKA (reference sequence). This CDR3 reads CSASDGATDTQYF. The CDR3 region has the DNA TGCAGTGCTAGCGACGGGGCCACAGATACGCAGTATTTT.

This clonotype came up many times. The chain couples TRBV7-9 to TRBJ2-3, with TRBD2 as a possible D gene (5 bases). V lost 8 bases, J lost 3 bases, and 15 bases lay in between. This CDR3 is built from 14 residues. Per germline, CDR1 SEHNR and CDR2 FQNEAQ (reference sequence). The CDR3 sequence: CASLSLEITDTQYF. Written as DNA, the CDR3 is TGTGCCAGCCTTTCACTAGAGATAACAGATACGCAGTATTTT.

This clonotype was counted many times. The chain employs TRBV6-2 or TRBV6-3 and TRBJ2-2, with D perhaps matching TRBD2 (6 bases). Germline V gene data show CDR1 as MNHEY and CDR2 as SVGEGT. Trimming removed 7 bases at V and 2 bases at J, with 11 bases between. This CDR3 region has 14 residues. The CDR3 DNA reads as TGTGCCAGCATTTTTGCGGGAAACACCGGGGAGCTGTTTTTT. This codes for CASIFAGNTGELFF.